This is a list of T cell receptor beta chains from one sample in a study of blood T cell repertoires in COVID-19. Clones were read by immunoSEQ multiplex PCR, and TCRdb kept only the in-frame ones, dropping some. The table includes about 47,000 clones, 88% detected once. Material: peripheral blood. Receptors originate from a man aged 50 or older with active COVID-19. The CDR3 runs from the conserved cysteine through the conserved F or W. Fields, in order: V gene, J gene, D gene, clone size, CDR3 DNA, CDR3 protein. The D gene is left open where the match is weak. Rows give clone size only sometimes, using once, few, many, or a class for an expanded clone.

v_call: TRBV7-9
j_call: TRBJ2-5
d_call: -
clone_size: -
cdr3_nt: TGTGCCAGCAGCTTAGTCGACTCCACCCAGTACTTC
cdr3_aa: CASSLVDSTQYF

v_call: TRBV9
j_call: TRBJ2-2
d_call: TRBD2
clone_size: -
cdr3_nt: TGTGCCAGCAGCGTAGGCGGGAGTCGAACCGGGGAGCTGTTTTTT
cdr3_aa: CASSVGGSRTGELFF

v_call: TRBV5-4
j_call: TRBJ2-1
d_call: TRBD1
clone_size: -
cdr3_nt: TGTGCCAGCAGCTTAGGACAGGCGAATGAGCAGTTCTTC
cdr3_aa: CASSLGQANEQFF

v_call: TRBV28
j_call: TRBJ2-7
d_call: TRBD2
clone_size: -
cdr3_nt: TGTGCCAGCAGTGTACTGACTAGCGGGGGGGACGAGCAGTACTTC
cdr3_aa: CASSVLTSGGDEQYF

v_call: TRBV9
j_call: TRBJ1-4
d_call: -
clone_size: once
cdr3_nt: TGTGCCAGCAGCGTAGCATGGGCGACTAATGAAAAACTGTTTTTT
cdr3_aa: CASSVAWATNEKLFF

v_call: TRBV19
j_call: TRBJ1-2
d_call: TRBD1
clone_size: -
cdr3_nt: TGTGCCAGTAGTTCGCTACAGGGGTATGGCTACACCTTC
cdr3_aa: CASSSLQGYGYTF

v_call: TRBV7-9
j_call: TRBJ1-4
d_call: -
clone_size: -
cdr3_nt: TGCGCCAGCAGCTCCGGGACATATGAAAAACTGTTTTTT
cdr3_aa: CASSSGTYEKLFF

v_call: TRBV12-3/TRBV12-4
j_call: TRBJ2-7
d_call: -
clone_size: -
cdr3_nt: TGTGCCAGCAGCCGCGGGGTGAGACACGAGCAGTACTTC
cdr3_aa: CASSRGVRHEQYF

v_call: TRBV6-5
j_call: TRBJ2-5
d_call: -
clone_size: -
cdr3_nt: TGTGCCAGCGTTCGTGACGGCGCCGGGGGGACCCAGTACTTC
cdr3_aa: CASVRDGAGGTQYF

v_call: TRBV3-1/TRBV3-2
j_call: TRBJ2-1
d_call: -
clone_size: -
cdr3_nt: TGTGCCAGCAGCCAACTAGGCTCTGAGCAGTTCTTC
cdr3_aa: CASSQLGSEQFF

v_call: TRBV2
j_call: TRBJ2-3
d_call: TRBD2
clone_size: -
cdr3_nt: TGTGCCAGCAGTGGGGGACTAGCGAGTCACCTTACAGATACGCAGTATTTT
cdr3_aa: CASSGGLASHLTDTQYF

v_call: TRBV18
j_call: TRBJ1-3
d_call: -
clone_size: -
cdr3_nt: TGTGCCAGCTCACCTAGGACTACCCCCCCGGCAGGGACCTTCTCTGGAAACACCATATATTTT
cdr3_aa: CASSPRTTPPAGTFSGNTIYF

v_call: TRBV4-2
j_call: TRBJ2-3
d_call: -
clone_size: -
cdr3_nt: TGTGCCAGCAGCCAAAGAGGGCCCGGCACAGATACGCAGTATTTT
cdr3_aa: CASSQRGPGTDTQYF

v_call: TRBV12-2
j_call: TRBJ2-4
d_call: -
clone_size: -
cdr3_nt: TGTGCAAGAGACAGGGGGCCAAAAACATCGCCCCCTCCCAAAAACATTCAGTACTTC
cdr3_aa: CARDRGPKTSPPPKNIQYF

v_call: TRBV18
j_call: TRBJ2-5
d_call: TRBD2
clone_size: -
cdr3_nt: TGTGCCAGCTCACGTCGCGCTAGCGGGCACCAAGAGACCCAGTACTTC
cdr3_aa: CASSRRASGHQETQYF

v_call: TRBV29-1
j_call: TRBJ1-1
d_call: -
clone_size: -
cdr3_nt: TGCAGCGACGGAGGACAGTTCACTGAAGCTTTCTTT
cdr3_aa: CSDGGQFTEAFF

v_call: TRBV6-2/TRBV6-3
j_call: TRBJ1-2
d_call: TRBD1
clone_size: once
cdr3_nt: TGTGCCAGCAATTACAGGGGGCGAGACTATGGCTACACCTTC
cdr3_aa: CASNYRGRDYGYTF

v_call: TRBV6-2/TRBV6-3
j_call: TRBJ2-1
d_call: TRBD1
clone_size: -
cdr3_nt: TGTGCCAGCAGTTATAGGGACAGGGCCAGCCCCTCCTACAATGAGCAGTTCTTC
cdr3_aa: CASSYRDRASPSYNEQFF

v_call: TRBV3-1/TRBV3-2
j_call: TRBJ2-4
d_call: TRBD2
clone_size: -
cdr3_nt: TGTGCCAGCAGGTTGACTAGCGGGGAAAACATTCAGTACTTC
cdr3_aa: CASRLTSGENIQYF

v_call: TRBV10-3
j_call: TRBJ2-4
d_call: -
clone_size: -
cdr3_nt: TGTGCCATCAGACCAGACAGGGCGGGATCCAAAAACATTCAGTACTTC
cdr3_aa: CAIRPDRAGSKNIQYF

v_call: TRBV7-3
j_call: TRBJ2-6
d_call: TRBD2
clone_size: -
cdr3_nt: TGTGCCAGCAGCGTAGGGACTACTGGGGCCAACGTCCTGACTTTC
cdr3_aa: CASSVGTTGANVLTF

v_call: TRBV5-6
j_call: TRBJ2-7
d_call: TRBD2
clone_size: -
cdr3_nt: TGTGCCACGAATCGACTAGCGGGGGTCAGGGAGCAGTACTTC
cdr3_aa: CATNRLAGVREQYF

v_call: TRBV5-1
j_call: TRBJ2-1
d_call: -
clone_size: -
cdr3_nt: TGCGCCAGCAGCAGAGACCAGACGGTGTGGGCTGAGCAGTTCTTC
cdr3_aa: CASSRDQTVWAEQFF

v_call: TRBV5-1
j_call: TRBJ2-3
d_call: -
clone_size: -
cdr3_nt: TGCGCCAGCAGCTTGACGGTGGGTCACAGTGCTAGCACAGATACGCAGTATTTT
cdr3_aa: CASSLTVGHSASTDTQYF

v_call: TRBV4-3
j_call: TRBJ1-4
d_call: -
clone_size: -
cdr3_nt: TGCGCCAGCAGCCCAAGCGGGACCAATAATGAAAAACTGTTTTTT
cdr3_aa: CASSPSGTNNEKLFF

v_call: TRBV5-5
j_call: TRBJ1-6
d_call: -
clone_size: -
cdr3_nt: TGTGCCAGCAGCTTGGACAGACGCTCCTATAATTCACCCCTCCACTTT
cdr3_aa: CASSLDRRSYNSPLHF

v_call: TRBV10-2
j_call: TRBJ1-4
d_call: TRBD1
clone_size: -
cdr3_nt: TGCGCCAGCAGGGGGACAGCAACTAATGAAAAACTGTTTTTT
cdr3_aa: CASRGTATNEKLFF

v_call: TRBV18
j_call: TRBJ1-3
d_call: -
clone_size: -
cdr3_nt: TGTGCCAGCTCTTCGGGACCAGGGGTCGGAAACACCATATATTTT
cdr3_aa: CASSSGPGVGNTIYF

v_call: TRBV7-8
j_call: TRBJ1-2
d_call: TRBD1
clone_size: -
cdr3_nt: TGTGCCAGCACGCGGCGTCCGGACAGGGACGCTGGCTACACCTTC
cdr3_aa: CASTRRPDRDAGYTF

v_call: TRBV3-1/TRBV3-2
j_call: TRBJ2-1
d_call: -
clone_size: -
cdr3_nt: TGTGCCAGCAGCCAAGGAGACAAATACAATGAGCAGTTCTTC
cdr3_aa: CASSQGDKYNEQFF

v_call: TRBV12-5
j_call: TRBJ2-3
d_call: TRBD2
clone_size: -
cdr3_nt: TGTGCTAGTGGACTCCCCGGGACTAGGGGTACAGATACGCAGTATTTT
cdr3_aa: CASGLPGTRGTDTQYF

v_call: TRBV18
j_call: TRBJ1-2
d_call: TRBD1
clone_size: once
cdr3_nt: TGTGCCAGCTCACCATACCCCCCGCCGGACAGGGCTAACTATGGCTACACCTTC
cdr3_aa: CASSPYPPPDRANYGYTF

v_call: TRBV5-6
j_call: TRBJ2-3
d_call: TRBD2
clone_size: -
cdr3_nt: TGTGCCAGCAGCGAGGGACTAGCGGGAGGGACTTGGTCGTATTTT
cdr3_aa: CASSEGLAGGTWSYF

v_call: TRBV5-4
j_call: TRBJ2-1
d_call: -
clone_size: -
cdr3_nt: TGTGCCAGCAGCCAAGCGCCTAACAATGAGCAGTTCTTC
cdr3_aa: CASSQAPNNEQFF

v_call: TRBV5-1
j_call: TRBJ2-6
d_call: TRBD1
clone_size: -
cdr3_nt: TGCGCCAGCTTCGCCGACAGGGGGCTCGGGGCCAACGTCCTGACTTTC
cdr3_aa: CASFADRGLGANVLTF

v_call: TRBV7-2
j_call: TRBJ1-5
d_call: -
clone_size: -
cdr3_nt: TGTGCCAGCAGCTTAGGGAGGGGCGTAGCCCAGCCCCAGCATTTT
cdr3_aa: CASSLGRGVAQPQHF

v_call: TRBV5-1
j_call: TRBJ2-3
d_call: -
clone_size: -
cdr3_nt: TGCGCCAGCAGCTCCCGGAGGCTAGAGGGCACAGATACGCAGTATTTT
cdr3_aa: CASSSRRLEGTDTQYF

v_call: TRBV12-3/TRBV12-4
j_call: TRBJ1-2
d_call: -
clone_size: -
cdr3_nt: TGTGCCAGCAGCTCGTACTTTGCTGGCTACACCTTC
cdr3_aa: CASSSYFAGYTF

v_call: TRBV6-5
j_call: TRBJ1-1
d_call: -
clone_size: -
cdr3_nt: TGTGCCAGCAGTTCCAGGGGAAGGGGTGAAGCTTTCTTT
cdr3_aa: CASSSRGRGEAFF

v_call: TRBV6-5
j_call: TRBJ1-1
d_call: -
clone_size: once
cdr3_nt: TGTGCCAGCAGCCCACAGTTCGCGTCGAACACTGAAGCTTTCTTT
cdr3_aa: CASSPQFASNTEAFF

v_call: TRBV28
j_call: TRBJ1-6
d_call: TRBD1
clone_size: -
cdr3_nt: TGTGCCAGCAGTTTACGTCAGGGGGCCACCTATAATTCACCCCTCCACTTT
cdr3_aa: CASSLRQGATYNSPLHF

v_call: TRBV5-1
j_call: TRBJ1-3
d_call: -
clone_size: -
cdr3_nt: TGCGCCAGCAGCTTGGCCGAGGCACCGTCTGGAAACACCATATATTTT
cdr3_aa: CASSLAEAPSGNTIYF

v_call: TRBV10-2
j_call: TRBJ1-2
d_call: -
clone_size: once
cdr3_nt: TGCGCCAGCAGTGAGGGAGACACGTTTCAGGGCACCTTC
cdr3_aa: CASSEGDTFQGTF

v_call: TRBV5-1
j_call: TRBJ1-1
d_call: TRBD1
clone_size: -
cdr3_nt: TGCGCCAGCAGCGCGAAGGGGCAGGGGGTCACTGAAGCTTTCTTT
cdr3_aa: CASSAKGQGVTEAFF

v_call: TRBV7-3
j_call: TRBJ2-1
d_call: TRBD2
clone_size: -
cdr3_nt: TGTGCCAGCAGCTTGGGAGCGGGAGTTGGCTACAATGAGCAGTTCTTC
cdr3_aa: CASSLGAGVGYNEQFF

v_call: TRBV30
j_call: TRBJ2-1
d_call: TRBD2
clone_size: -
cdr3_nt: TGTGCCTGGGACCGGGGGGATACGAGTGAGCAGTTCTTC
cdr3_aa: CAWDRGDTSEQFF

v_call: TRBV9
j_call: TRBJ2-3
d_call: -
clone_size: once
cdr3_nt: TGTGCCAGCAGCCCAGACTTAGGGCGGAGGGCAGATACGCAGTATTTT
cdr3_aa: CASSPDLGRRADTQYF

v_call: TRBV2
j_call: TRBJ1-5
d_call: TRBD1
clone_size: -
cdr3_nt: TGTGCCAGCAGCTCCGGGACAGTTAGCAATCAGCCCCAGCATTTT
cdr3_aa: CASSSGTVSNQPQHF

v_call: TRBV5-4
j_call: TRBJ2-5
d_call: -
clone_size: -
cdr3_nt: TGTGCCAGCAGCCTATTCGAGGTGCAAGAGACCCAGTACTTC
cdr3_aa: CASSLFEVQETQYF

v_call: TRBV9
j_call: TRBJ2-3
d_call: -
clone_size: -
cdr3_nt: TGTGCCAGCAGCGTAGGGCCGGGAAACACAGATACGCAGTATTTT
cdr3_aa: CASSVGPGNTDTQYF

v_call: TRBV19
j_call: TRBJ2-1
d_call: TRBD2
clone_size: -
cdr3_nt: TGTGCCAGTATGAAATTAGCGGGAGATAAGAATGAGCAGTTCTTC
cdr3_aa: CASMKLAGDKNEQFF